Below are 32 T cell receptor beta chains sequenced from a single sample in a study of shared clonotypes between healthy human individuals. TCRdb keeps only in-frame clones here, not all; method: immunoSEQ multiplex PCR. This sample has 550,000 to 850,000 clones, with 74% found just once. Sequenced: memory CD4+ T cells sorted from blood. The subset: CD45RA-negative fraction. The source is a woman aged 25 to 45 in good health.

This chain connects TRBV6-4 to TRBJ1-1, with TRBD1 as a possible D gene (6 bases). CDR3 length: 14 residues. Trimming removed 2 bases from V and 4 bases from J, with 11 bases in between. Germline values: CDR1 MRHNA, CDR2 SNTAGT. CDR3 sequence reads: CASSDGGPSTEAFF. CDR3 nucleotide sequence: TGTGCCAGCAGTGACGGGGGCCCCAGCACTGAAGCTTTCTTT.

This clone was picked up a small number of times. V usage is TRBV5-1 and J usage is TRBJ2-5; 9 bases line up with TRBD2. J lost 4 bases, V lost 7 bases, and 14 bases had no gene match. Looked up from germline, CDR1 is SGHRS and CDR2 is YFSETQ. CDR3 length: 16 amino acids. This chain's CDR3 is CASAGKGLAKRETQYF. The CDR3 coding sequence is TGCGCCAGCGCCGGAAAGGGACTAGCAAAGAGAGAGACCCAGTACTTC. Based on the CDR3 plus reference TRBV5-1 and TRBJ2-5, the full variable domain is KAGVTQTPRYLIKTRGQQVTLSCSPISGHRSVSWYQQTPGQGLQFLFEYFSETQRNKGNFPGRFSGRQFSNSRSEMNVSTLELGDSALYLCASAGKGLAKRETQYFGPGTRLLVL.

The V and J genes are TRBV28 and TRBJ1-3; D might be TRBD1 (5 bases). V was clipped by 3 bases and J by 2 bases, with 8 bases between them. This CDR3 is built from 14 residues. Germline CDR1 reads MDHEN; CDR2 reads SYDVKM. The CDR3 nucleotides are TGTGCCAGCAGTTTCGGGGGTACTGGAAACACCATATATTTT. Protein product: CASSFGGTGNTIYF.

The chain has TRBV19 and TRBJ2-5, with D possibly being TRBD1 (6 bases). CDR3 length: 15 amino acids. The V gene's germline CDR1 is LNHDA and CDR2 SQIVND (reference sequence). V gave up 6 bases and J gave up 0 bases, with 14 bases separating them. CDR3 in DNA: TGTGCCAGTAGCATTAATCGGGACAACCAAGAGACCCAGTACTTC. Its translation: CASSINRDNQETQYF.

The chain couples TRBV5-1 to TRBJ1-1; 10 bases are shared with TRBD1. The CDR3 spans 14 residues. The germline V gene has CDR1 SGHRS and CDR2 YFSETQ. The junction had 6 bases not matched to a gene; V was cut back by 4 bases and J by 6 bases. CDR3 nucleotide sequence: TGCGCCAGCAGCAGAGACAGGGGGCTCTCTGAAGCTTTCTTT. This translates into CASSRDRGLSEAFF.

As to this clone: Additional DNA sequences in this sample encode the identical CDR3. V and J are TRBV11-2 and TRBJ2-5; 8 bases agree with TRBD1. V lost 3 bases and J lost 5; bases outside the gene matches: 2. The CDR3 has 13 residues. The germline V gene encodes CDR1 SGHAT and CDR2 FQNNGV. This CDR3 reads CASSFGQGETQYF. The CDR3 nucleotides read TGTGCCAGCAGCTTTGGACAGGGTGAGACCCAGTACTTC.

The sample holds one count of this clone. DNA of the CDR3: TGTGCCAGCAGTTCTACGACAGGGGGCTTCTCCTACGAGCAGTACTTC. This gives the protein CASSSTTGGFSYEQYF. The chain recombines TRBV6-5 with TRBJ2-7; 10 nucleotides align to TRBD1. CDR3 size: 16 residues. The V gene end was trimmed by 4 bases and the J gene end by 0 bases; junction bases not matched to a gene: 6. The germline V gene has CDR1 MNHEY and CDR2 SVGAGI.

The chain is built from TRBV6-6 and TRBJ2-2, with D tentatively TRBD1 (5 bases). Germline CDR1 is MNHNY and CDR2 is SVGAGI (reference sequence). Trimming shortened V by 3 bases and J by 0 bases, and 11 bases separated the two germline ends. This CDR3 is built from 16 residues. This chain's CDR3 is CASSYRGPTNTGELFF. CDR3 DNA sequence: TGTGCCAGCAGTTATAGGGGCCCTACGAACACCGGGGAGCTGTTTTTT.

This chain connects TRBV2 to TRBJ1-5, with a possible D match to TRBD1 (5 bases). CDR1 is SNHLY and CDR2 is FYNNEI in the germline V gene. The CDR3 runs to 17 residues. The V gene lost 7 bases and the J gene lost 8 bases, with 27 bases spanning the gap. Here the CDR3 reads CASKTERTPEVYEPQHF. The CDR3 DNA is TGTGCCAGCAAGACCGAGAGGACACCCGAAGTATATGAGCCCCAGCATTTT.

This clone was observed once. This chain uses TRBV2 with TRBJ1-3; D perhaps matches TRBD1 (6 bases). The CDR3 consists of 15 residues. Trimming took 8 bases from V and 0 from J, leaving 14 bases between them. Germline CDR1 SNHLY, CDR2 FYNNEI. The CDR3 coding sequence is TGTGCCAGCGGCGGACAGCCGAGCTCTGGAAACACCATATATTTT. Its translation: CASGGQPSSGNTIYF.

This chain connects TRBV2 to TRBJ1-1, with a tentative D call TRBD1 (5 bases). CDR1 SNHLY and CDR2 FYNNEI come from the germline V gene. The CDR3 covers 13 residues. The V end was cut by 6 bases, the J end by 1 base, with 9 bases between. In nucleotides, the CDR3 is TGTGCCAGCAGCGCTACAGGGAACACTGAAGCTTTCTTT. As protein: CASSATGNTEAFF. Full variable domain (outside the CDR3, taken from reference TRBV2 and TRBJ1-1): EPEVTQTPSHQVTQMGQEVILRCVPISNHLYFYWYRQILGQKVEFLVSFYNNEISEKSEIFDDQFSVERPDGSNFTLKIRSTKLEDSAMYFCASSATGNTEAFFGQGTRLTVV.

This clone occurred a few times. The CDR3 sequence is CASWRADSYEQYF. The CDR3 DNA sequence: TGTGCCAGCTGGCGAGCGGACTCCTACGAGCAGTACTTC. This chain connects TRBV2 to TRBJ2-7; weak D call: TRBD2 (5 bases). The V end was cut by 8 bases, the J end by 0 bases, with 11 bases between. Germline-derived CDR1 and CDR2 are SNHLY and FYNNEI. The CDR3 consists of 13 residues.

The chain links TRBV20-1 to TRBJ2-7, with D hard to call. CDR1 and CDR2 (germline): DFQATT, SNEGSKA (reference sequence). Trimming removed 2 bases from V and 7 bases from J, with 9 bases in between. The length of the CDR3 is 11 residues. The CDR3 loop reads CSARRSGEQYF. The CDR3 coding sequence is TGCAGTGCTAGACGGAGTGGGGAGCAGTACTTC.

This chain joins TRBV6-1 and TRBJ1-1, with D unclear. The CDR3 has 14 amino acids. V was cut by 0 bases and J by 4 bases, with 9 bases left in between. The V gene's germline CDR1 is MNHNS and CDR2 SASEGT. The CDR3 DNA sequence: TGTGCCAGCAGTGAAGCAGTACCTGGCACTGAAGCTTTCTTT. This gives the protein CASSEAVPGTEAFF.

The table lists this clone with a few counts. V is TRBV6-1 and J is TRBJ2-3, with D tentatively TRBD2 (6 bases). The length of the CDR3 is 13 residues. Per the germline V gene, CDR1 is MNHNS and CDR2 is SASEGT. V was shortened by 5 bases and J by 3 bases, with 9 bases between the two germline ends. The CDR3 DNA follows: TGTGCCAGCAGTTCTAGCGCGACAGATACGCAGTATTTT. Translation: CASSSSATDTQYF.

This clone was seen a single time. This rearrangement joins TRBV10-2 to TRBJ2-7; D is ambiguous. This CDR3 spans 16 amino acids. Germline V gene data show CDR1 as WSHSY and CDR2 as SAAADI. V lost 2 bases and J lost 0, with 14 bases in between. The DNA for the CDR3 is TGCGCCAGCAGTGAGCGTCCAGGAGAGAGCTCCTACGAGCAGTACTTC. Amino acid sequence: CASSERPGESSYEQYF.

As DNA, the CDR3 is TGTGCCAGCAGTGAAGCGCTCAGGGCGGGGGGAGCTTTCTTT. Translating gives CASSEALRAGGAFF. The chain couples TRBV6-1 to TRBJ1-1; perhaps TRBD1 as D (5 bases). The CDR3 contains 14 residues. V lost 0 bases and J 10 bases, leaving 15 bases between the germline ends. Germline V gene data show CDR1 as MNHNS and CDR2 as SASEGT.

The chain is built from TRBV14 and TRBJ2-7; 8 bases align to TRBD2. Trimming removed 2 bases from V and 6 bases from J; junction bases left unmatched: 15. There are 17 residues in the CDR3. Germline values: CDR1 SGHDN, CDR2 FVKESK. The CDR3 here is CASSQSPPGLAGSEQYF. CDR3 coding DNA: TGTGCCAGCAGCCAAAGCCCCCCAGGACTAGCTGGGAGCGAGCAGTACTTC.

J is TRBJ1-2 and V is TRBV28; unclear D gene. Trimming cost V 6 bases and J 8 bases, with 19 bases left between them. The CDR3 is 14 residues long. Germline CDR1 and CDR2: MDHEN and SYDVKM. The CDR3: CASRDAAVMRGYTF. The CDR3 nucleotides read TGTGCCAGCAGGGATGCGGCAGTCATGCGGGGCTACACCTTC.

This clone showed up just a few times. This chain joins TRBV7-8 and TRBJ1-3; TRBD1 matches at 7 bases. The V gene's germline CDR1 is SGHVS and CDR2 FQNEAQ. There are 15 residues in the CDR3. Unmatched junction bases numbered 9, after V lost 2 bases and J lost 8 bases. The CDR3 spells CASSLMTGTSDTIYF. For the CDR3, the DNA is TGTGCCAGCAGCTTAATGACAGGGACGAGCGACACCATATATTTT.

In this sample, this clone turned up many times. The chain has TRBV7-8 and TRBJ1-4; 9 nucleotides match TRBD1. The CDR3 sequence is 15 residues long. J was trimmed by 7 bases and V by 5 bases; bases with no gene match: 8. Per germline, CDR1 SGHVS and CDR2 FQNEAQ. CDR3 sequence (DNA): TGTGCCAGCAGCGATCGACAGGGGGGCGGTGAAAAACTGTTTTTT. Protein sequence: CASSDRQGGGEKLFF.

The chain recombines TRBV28 with TRBJ1-5, with D possibly TRBD1 on 6 matching bases. In germline, CDR1 is MDHEN, CDR2 SYDVKM. This CDR3 has 20 residues. V was trimmed by 1 base and J by 0 bases, leaving 22 bases between them. The DNA for the CDR3 is TGTGCCAGCAGTTTATCGGGGGATCCGGGGGCCCTATATAGCAATCAGCCCCAGCATTTT. Translation: CASSLSGDPGALYSNQPQHF. Supplemented by reference TRBV28 and TRBJ1-5, the full variable domain reads DVKVTQSSRYLVKRTGEKVFLECVQDMDHENMFWYRQDPGLGLRLIYFSYDVKMKEKGDIPEGYSVSREKKERFSLILESASTNQTSMYLCASSLSGDPGALYSNQPQHFGDGTRLSIL.

V and J are TRBV15 and TRBJ2-3; D is undetermined. CDR1 and CDR2 from the germline V gene are LNHNV and YYDKDF (reference sequence). Trimming cost V 4 bases and J 2 bases, with 16 bases left between them. This CDR3 has 16 residues. The CDR3 sequence is CATSKPKWDITDTQYF. DNA of the CDR3: TGTGCCACCAGCAAACCTAAGTGGGATATCACAGATACGCAGTATTTT.

The rearrangement joins TRBV5-5 to TRBJ1-5; D ambiguous. V gave up 4 bases and J gave up 2 bases, with 16 bases separating them. This CDR3 contains 16 residues. The V gene's germline CDR1 is SGHKS and CDR2 YYEKEE (reference sequence). This CDR3 reads CASSPLAAWGNQPQHF. The CDR3 DNA is TGTGCCAGCAGCCCATTAGCGGCCTGGGGCAATCAGCCCCAGCATTTT.

The V call is TRBV5-1, the J call TRBJ2-1, with unresolved D. The CDR3 length is 12 residues. Germline CDR1 is SGHRS and CDR2 is YFSETQ. Trimming took off 6 bases at V and 3 bases at J, with 7 bases between the two ends. The CDR3 spells CASTADYNEQFF. For the CDR3, the DNA is TGCGCCAGCACTGCGGACTACAATGAGCAGTTCTTC.

This clone has a single count. V gene TRBV19 combines with J gene TRBJ2-7, with D unclear. The CDR3 spans 12 residues. CDR1 and CDR2 from the germline V gene are LNHDA and SQIVND (reference sequence). Trimming pared 3 bases from V and 3 bases from J, leaving 6 bases between. The CDR3 sequence: CASSMHSYEQYF. CDR3 sequence (DNA): TGTGCCAGTAGTATGCATAGCTACGAGCAGTACTTC.

V is TRBV11-3 and J is TRBJ2-1, with unresolved D. Germline CDR1 and CDR2: SGHNT and YENEEA. The V and J ends lost 5 bases and 4 bases respectively, with 9 bases between them. This CDR3 has 13 residues. For the CDR3, the DNA is TGTGCCAGCAGCATTTCTAAATACAATGAGCAGTTCTTC. Its translation is CASSISKYNEQFF.

This chain connects TRBV5-1 to TRBJ1-1; no clear D gene. The CDR3 is 14 residues long. Trimming pared 4 bases from V and 2 bases from J, leaving 12 bases between. The germline V gene encodes CDR1 SGHRS and CDR2 YFSETQ. The CDR3 coding sequence is TGCGCCAGCAGCCCGACAACAGCCAACACTGAAGCTTTCTTT. Its protein is CASSPTTANTEAFF.

V is TRBV29-1 and J is TRBJ2-6; TRBD1 aligns across 9 bases. This CDR3 region has 19 residues. The germline gives CDR1 SQVTM, CDR2 ANQGSEA. V was clipped by 1 base and J by 1 base; unmatched bases: 11. CDR3 coding DNA: TGCAGCGTTGAAGGTCGGGGACAGGGTTCGTCATCTGGGGCCAACGTCCTGACTTTC. The encoded protein is CSVEGRGQGSSSGANVLTF. The variable domain in full, completed from reference TRBV29-1 and TRBJ2-6, reads SAVISQKPSRDICQRGTSLTIQCQVDSQVTMMFWYRQQPGQSLTLIATANQGSEATYESGFVIDKFPISRPNLTFSTLTVSNMSPEDSSIYLCSVEGRGQGSSSGANVLTFGAGSRLTVL.

J is TRBJ2-7 and V is TRBV5-1; 10 nucleotides match TRBD2. The CDR3 is 15 residues long. J lost 0 bases, V lost 3 bases, and 3 bases had no gene match. Germline V gives CDR1 SGHRS, CDR2 YFSETQ. CDR3 sequence reads: CASSYGTSDSYEQYF. CDR3 DNA sequence: TGCGCCAGCAGCTACGGGACTAGCGACTCCTACGAGCAGTACTTC.

The chain employs TRBV5-8 and TRBJ1-5; D remains ambiguous. V shed 1 base and J shed 4 bases, with 6 bases lying between them. Germline V gives CDR1 SGHTS, CDR2 YDEGEE. The CDR3 sequence is 13 residues long. The CDR3 loop is CASSLNRNQPQHF. The CDR3 DNA reads TGTGCCAGCAGCTTGAACAGAAATCAGCCCCAGCATTTT. Using reference TRBV5-8 and TRBJ1-5 for the parts outside the CDR3, the full variable domain is EAGVTQSPTHLIKTRGQQATLRCSPISGHTSVYWYQQALGLGLQFLLWYDEGEERNRGNFPPRFSGRQFPNYSSELNVNALELEDSALYLCASSLNRNQPQHFGDGTRLSIL.

The rearrangement uses TRBV11-2 and TRBJ2-3; D perhaps matches TRBD1 (6 bases). Deletions cut 6 bases from V and 4 bases from J, with 11 bases between. The CDR3 covers 13 residues. Germline V lookup: CDR1 SGHAT, CDR2 FQNNGV. The CDR3 region is CASRGASSDTQYF. In DNA form, the CDR3 reads TGTGCCAGCAGGGGGGCTAGCTCAGATACGCAGTATTTT.